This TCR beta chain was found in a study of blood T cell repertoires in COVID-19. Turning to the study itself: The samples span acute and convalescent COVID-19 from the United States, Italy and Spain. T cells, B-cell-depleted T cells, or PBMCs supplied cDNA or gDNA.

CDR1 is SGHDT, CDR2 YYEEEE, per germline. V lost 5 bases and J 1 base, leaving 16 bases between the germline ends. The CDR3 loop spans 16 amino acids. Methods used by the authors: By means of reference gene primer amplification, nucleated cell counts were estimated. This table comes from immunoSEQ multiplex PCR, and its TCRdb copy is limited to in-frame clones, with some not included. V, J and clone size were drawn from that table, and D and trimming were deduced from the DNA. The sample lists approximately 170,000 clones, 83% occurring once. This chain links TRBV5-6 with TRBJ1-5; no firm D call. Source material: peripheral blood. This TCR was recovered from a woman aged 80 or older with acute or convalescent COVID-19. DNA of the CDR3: TGTGCCAGCAGTTCACTAAGCATGGAAAGCAATCAGCCCCAGCATTTT. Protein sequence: CASSSLSMESNQPQHF.